The subject of this entry is one TCR beta chain. The antigen remains unidentified. 60 Vbeta and 13 Jbeta primers were used in PCR. Clones were read by immunoSEQ multiplex PCR, and TCRdb kept only the in-frame ones, dropping some. The repertoire includes around 130,000 clones, roughly three quarters of them detected once, and about 3.4% sits in the top ten. The entry originates in a study of cytomegalovirus exposure and HLA in healthy donors. Study results and limitations: Data from an earlier analysis indicated that most TCR beta V segments were productive either about 90% or about 30% of the time.

V lost 5 bases to trimming and J lost 6 bases; unmatched junction nucleotides: 8. Germline loops: CDR1 MNHEY, CDR2 SVGAGI. The CDR3 has 14 amino acids. The sample comprised PBMCs. The chain combines TRBV6-5 with TRBJ2-7; 9 positions agree with TRBD2. The receptor's source is a man aged 30 to 45 in good health and CMV-seronegative. The DNA of the CDR3 is TGTGCCAGCAGTCTTAGCGGGAGCTCGGGCGAGCAGTACTTC. Amino acids: CASSLSGSSGEQYF.